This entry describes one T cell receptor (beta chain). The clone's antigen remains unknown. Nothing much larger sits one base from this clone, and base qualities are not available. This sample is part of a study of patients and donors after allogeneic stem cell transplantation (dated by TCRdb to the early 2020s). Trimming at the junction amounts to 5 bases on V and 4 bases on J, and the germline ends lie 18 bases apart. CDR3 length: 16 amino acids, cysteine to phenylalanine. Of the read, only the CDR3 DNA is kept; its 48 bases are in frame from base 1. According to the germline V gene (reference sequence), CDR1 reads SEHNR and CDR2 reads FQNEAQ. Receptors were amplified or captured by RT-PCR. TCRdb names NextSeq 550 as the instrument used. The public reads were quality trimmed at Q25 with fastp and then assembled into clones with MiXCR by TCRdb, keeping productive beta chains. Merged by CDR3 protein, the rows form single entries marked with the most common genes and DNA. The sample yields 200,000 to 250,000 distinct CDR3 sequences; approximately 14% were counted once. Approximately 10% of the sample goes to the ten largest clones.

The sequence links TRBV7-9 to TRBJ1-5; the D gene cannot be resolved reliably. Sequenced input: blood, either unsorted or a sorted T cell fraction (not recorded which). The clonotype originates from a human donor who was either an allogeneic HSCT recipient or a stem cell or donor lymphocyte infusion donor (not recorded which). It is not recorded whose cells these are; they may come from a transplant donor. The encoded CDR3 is CASSPSGSQKNQPQHF. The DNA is TGTGCCAGCAGCCCGTCGGGTAGTCAGAAGAATCAGCCCCAGCATTTT.